A selection of T cell receptor beta chains follows, all from one sample in a study of blood T cell repertoires in COVID-19. The repertoire was sequenced with immunoSEQ multiplex PCR; TCRdb's copy has only in-frame clones and lacks some. This sample has about 290,000 clones, with 80% to 90% found just once. Sequencing was performed on peripheral blood. All receptors derive from a woman aged 25 to 39 with active or convalescent COVID-19. The CDR3 runs from the conserved cysteine through the conserved F or W. The order of the fields is J gene, clone size, V gene, D gene, CDR3 DNA, CDR3 protein. The D gene is left open where the match is weak. Size tells how often a clone was seen (once, few, many) or the class of an expanded clone, and some rows leave it out.

TRBJ1-1 - TRBV12-5 - TGTGCTAGTGGTTTGCATCTGGGCAGGAACACTGAAGCTTTCTTT CASGLHLGRNTEAFF
TRBJ2-2 - TRBV27 - TGTGCCAGCAGCAGGGGAACCGGGGAGCTGTTTTTT CASSRGTGELFF
TRBJ2-7 - TRBV5-6 TRBD1 TGTGCCAGCAGCTGGGGGACCACAGGGGCCGAGCAGTACTTC CASSWGTTGAEQYF
TRBJ1-2 - TRBV3-1/TRBV3-2 - TGTGCCAGCAGCCAAACTTGGACAGTGTATGGCTACACCTTC CASSQTWTVYGYTF
TRBJ1-5 - TRBV30 - TGTGCCTGGAGTAGGCAGGGGAATCAGCCCCAGCATTTT CAWSRQGNQPQHF
TRBJ1-2 - TRBV11-2 TRBD1 TGTGCCAGCAGCTTAAGACAGGGTGAAGGCTACACCTTC CASSLRQGEGYTF
TRBJ1-2 - TRBV4-3 - TGCGCCAGCAGCCGAGGCCGGGGCTATGGCTACACCTTC CASSRGRGYGYTF
TRBJ2-5 - TRBV6-1 - TGTGCCAGCAGTGAACTGGGGGGGGGCCGGCAAATAATGGAGACCCAGTACTTC CASSELGGGRQIMETQYF
TRBJ2-7 - TRBV28 TRBD2 TGTGCCAGCAGTTCCCTAGCGGGGGGGCCCTTCGAGCAGTACTTC CASSSLAGGPFEQYF
TRBJ1-4 - TRBV30 TRBD1 TGTGCCTGGAGGGGACAGCATAATGAAAAACTGTTTTTT CAWRGQHNEKLFF
TRBJ1-2 few TRBV5-1 - TGCGCCAGCAGCTCCCTCCTTACTGAGGGAACACGAGGGGGCTACACCTTC CASSSLLTEGTRGGYTF
TRBJ1-2 - TRBV28 - TGTGCCAGCAGACGAAGCGTCCGGGACATAACAAGCTATGGCTACACCTTC CASRRSVRDITSYGYTF
TRBJ1-3 - TRBV18 - TGTGCCAGCTCCGAGGCTGCTGGAAACACCATATATTTT CASSEAAGNTIYF
TRBJ1-2 - TRBV6-5 - TGTGCCAGCACGAGAGGTTATTATGGCTACACCTTC CASTRGYYGYTF
TRBJ1-6 - TRBV27 - TGTGCCAGCAGTTTTCGGGTTAATTCACCCCTCCACTTT CASSFRVNSPLHF
TRBJ2-1 - TRBV6-6 TRBD1 TGTGCCAGCAGTTCGCCGGGACAGGATTACAATGAGCAGTTCTTC CASSSPGQDYNEQFF
TRBJ2-2 - TRBV30 - TGTGCCTGGAGTGCAGGGGAGCTGTTTTTT CAWSAGELFF
TRBJ2-1 - TRBV4-3 TRBD2 TGCGCCAGCAGCCCGGGACTAGCGGGGATCAATGAGCAGTTCTTC CASSPGLAGINEQFF
TRBJ2-5 - TRBV28 - TGTGCCAGCAGTTACAACCTGCGGGTCGGGGGACCCAAAGAGACCCAGTACTTC CASSYNLRVGGPKETQYF
TRBJ1-5 - TRBV4-3 - TGCGCCAGCAGCCAAGAAGACCAGCGAAGCCCTAATCAGCCCCAGCATTTT CASSQEDQRSPNQPQHF
TRBJ1-2 - TRBV9 TRBD1 TGTGCCAGCAGCGATACACCGGGACAGGCGAACTATGGCTACACCTTC CASSDTPGQANYGYTF
TRBJ1-3 few TRBV18 TRBD1 TGTGCCAGCTCACCACAGGGGGCTTCTGCAAACTCTGGAAACACCATATATTTT CASSPQGASANSGNTIYF
TRBJ1-1 - TRBV20-1 - TGCAGTGCTAGTAAGACATACACTGAAGCTTTCTTT CSASKTYTEAFF
TRBJ2-1 - TRBV6-5 TRBD2 TGTGCCAGCAGTTACCTGGGGGGGAGGAGTAGTAATGAGCAGTTCTTC CASSYLGGRSSNEQFF
TRBJ1-1 - TRBV11-2 - TGTGCCAGCAGCCCCCCCCACAGGGACACTGAAGCTTTCTTT CASSPPHRDTEAFF
TRBJ2-3 - TRBV2 - TGTGCCAGCAGCTCGGGGTACACAGATACGCAGTATTTT CASSSGYTDTQYF
TRBJ1-1 - TRBV5-1 - TGCGCCAGCAGCATGTGGACAGCTGGGAATGAAGCTTTCTTT CASSMWTAGNEAFF
TRBJ2-2 - TRBV27 TRBD2 TGTGCCAGCACTAGCGGGGGGTACACCGGGGAGCTGTTTTTT CASTSGGYTGELFF
TRBJ2-3 - TRBV5-1 - TGCGCCAGCAGCTTGGTCAGGGAGGCAGATACGCAGTATTTT CASSLVREADTQYF
TRBJ2-3 - TRBV5-4 TRBD2 TGTGCCAGCAGCAGGGGACTAGCGGGGGTCACAGATACGCAGTATTTT CASSRGLAGVTDTQYF
TRBJ1-6 - TRBV18 TRBD1 TGTGCCAGCTCGTCGACAGGGGAGGATTCACCCCTCCACTTT CASSSTGEDSPLHF
TRBJ2-5 - TRBV2 - TGTGCCAGCAGTTCAAAGACCCAGTACTTC CASSSKTQYF
TRBJ2-5 - TRBV18 TRBD1 TGTGCCAGCTCCTCAGGGACAGGGGCCTTGACGACCCAGTACTTC CASSSGTGALTTQYF
TRBJ2-7 - TRBV9 TRBD2 TGTGCCAGCAGCGCTACTAGCGGGGGGGCCTACGAGCAGTACTTC CASSATSGGAYEQYF
TRBJ1-5 once TRBV30 - TGTGCCTGGAGTGCGGGAGGGTTCAATCAGCCCCAGCATTTT CAWSAGGFNQPQHF
TRBJ1-5 - TRBV28 - TGTGCCAGCGGCCGATTACAGGGTTGGGGCAATCAGCCCCAGCATTTT CASGRLQGWGNQPQHF